One and the same sample provided the 10 T cell receptor beta chains below, sequenced in a study of a mutant IDH1 vaccine in newly diagnosed glioma. No antigens are known for them. Here immunoSEQ multiplex PCR was the method, and the copy in TCRdb shows in-frame clones only, minus some. The sample has tens of thousands of clones; 70% to 85% are singletons. The sample's time point: week 47, end of study. Alongside topical imiquimod, each dose of vaccine comprised 300 ug of mutant IDH1 20-mer peptide. Sequenced here: PBMCs, sampled from a glioma patient whose treatment included an IDH1 peptide vaccine. The receptors shown here come from a man aged 45-65 years with glioma.

The rearrangement links TRBV4-3 to TRBJ2-7; the match to TRBD1 covers 9 bases. The length of the CDR3 is 15 residues. The V and J ends lost 4 bases and 4 bases, in that order; junction bases with no gene match: 8. Germline CDR1 and CDR2: LGHNA and YSLEER. Here the CDR3 reads CASSPEGTGTYEQYF. CDR3 in DNA: TGCGCCAGCAGCCCTGAGGGGACAGGGACGTACGAGCAGTACTTC.

This clone was counted many times. The V gene is TRBV5-1, the J gene TRBJ2-7; 8 bases fit TRBD2. The trim removed 2 bases at V and 2 bases at J, leaving 3 bases unmatched. Germline loops: CDR1 SGHRS, CDR2 YFSETQ. This CDR3 region has 14 residues. The CDR3 DNA reads TGCGCCAGCAGCTTTTCCGGGGGGGCCTACGAGCAGTACTTC. The encoded protein is CASSFSGGAYEQYF.

The genes are TRBV18 and TRBJ1-5; D not resolved. This CDR3 is 13 amino acids long. Germline lookup yields CDR1 KGHSH and CDR2 LQKENI. Trimming removed 3 bases at V and 4 bases at J, with 7 bases between. Here the CDR3 reads CASSPEGNQPQHF. Written as DNA, the CDR3 is TGTGCCAGCTCACCGGAAGGGAATCAGCCCCAGCATTTT.

This clone was found a few times. The chain has TRBV4-2 and TRBJ2-7; D might be TRBD2 (5 bases). V shed 1 base and J shed 3 bases, with 7 bases lying between them. Germline CDR1 and CDR2: LGHNA and YNFKEQ. The CDR3 loop spans 13 amino acids. The CDR3 protein is CASSQVSDYEQYF. The CDR3 nucleotides read TGTGCCAGCAGCCAAGTTAGCGACTACGAGCAGTACTTC.

This clone was counted between two and nine times. The chain recombines TRBV10-3 with TRBJ1-3; TRBD1 might be the D (5 bases). The V end was cut by 11 bases, the J end by 2 bases, with 10 bases between. Per the germline V gene, CDR1 is ENHRY and CDR2 is SYGVKD. The CDR3 length is 12 residues. The CDR3 nucleotides read TGTGCCGCCCGGGGGGCTGGAAACACCATATATTTT. It translates to CAARGAGNTIYF.

The chain has TRBV30 and TRBJ1-1; a possible D gene is TRBD1 (5 bases). V was clipped by 5 bases and J by 3 bases, with 13 bases between them. The CDR3 length is 13 residues. Germline loops: CDR1 GTSNPN, CDR2 SVGIG (reference sequence). The CDR3 is CAWGEGFYTEAFF. DNA of the CDR3: TGTGCCTGGGGGGAGGGGTTCTACACTGAAGCTTTCTTT.

The V call is TRBV30, the J call TRBJ1-1; possibly TRBD1 for D (5 bases). In germline, CDR1 is GTSNPN, CDR2 SVGIG (reference sequence). V lost 4 bases and J 6 bases, leaving 15 bases between the germline ends. This CDR3 spans 13 amino acids. The CDR3 sequence is CAWTVGACAEAFF. The CDR3 region has the DNA TGTGCCTGGACTGTAGGGGCCTGCGCTGAAGCTTTCTTT.

The V and J genes are TRBV19 and TRBJ2-7, with TRBD1 identical over 9 bases. The junction had 6 bases not matched to a gene; V was cut back by 4 bases and J by 2 bases. CDR3 length equals 15 residues. The germline gives CDR1 LNHDA, CDR2 SQIVND (reference sequence). CDR3 nucleotides: TGTGCCAGTAGTAAGGGAGGACAGGGGACCTACGAGCAGTACTTC. It codes for CASSKGGQGTYEQYF.

The chain links TRBV27 to TRBJ2-6, with D hard to call. CDR3 length: 16 amino acids. V was cut by 5 bases and J by 0 bases, with 11 bases left in between. Germline V gives CDR1 MNHEY, CDR2 SMNVEV (reference sequence). The CDR3 nucleotides are TGTGCCAGCAGTCCCCGAACAGACTCTGGGGCCAACGTCCTGACTTTC. Translated, it gives CASSPRTDSGANVLTF.

This clone has a single count. The chain has TRBV5-4 and TRBJ2-7; TRBD1 aligns across 8 bases. The germline CDR1 and CDR2 sequences are SGHNT and YYREEE (reference sequence). J gave up 10 bases and V 2 bases, and 5 bases lay outside the gene matches. This CDR3 has 12 amino acids. The CDR3: CASSLDRGSQYF. CDR3 bases: TGTGCCAGCAGCTTAGACAGGGGCTCACAGTACTTC.